A selection of T cell receptor beta chains follows, all from one sample in a study of OX40 agonist ivuxolimab in advanced cancers. Method: immunoSEQ multiplex PCR; TCRdb's copy keeps in-frame clones and lacks some. In the table there are 55,000 to 70,000 clones, roughly 87% of which are singletons. The source was CD4+ or CD8+ T cells sorted from blood, collected in a trial of the OX40 agonist ivuxolimab. All receptors come from an adult with an advanced solid tumor such as melanoma, head and neck, liver or kidney cancer. Each CDR3 is given with its conserved first and last residue. The D gene is left open where the match is weak. Only some rows state a clone size, as once, few, many or a class for expanded clones.

V	D	size	J	DNA	CDR3
TRBV27	-	once	TRBJ1-6	TGTGCCAGCAGTTTAGACAACGGTAGTTCACCCCTCCACTTT	CASSLDNGSSPLHF
TRBV5-1	-	-	TRBJ1-2	TGCGCCAGCAGCTTGGACGTTTTAAACTATGGCTACACCTTC	CASSLDVLNYGYTF
TRBV30	TRBD1	few	TRBJ1-5	TGTGCCTGGAGTCCACCAGGGGGCATGTATCAGCCCCAGCATTTT	CAWSPPGGMYQPQHF
TRBV28	TRBD2	-	TRBJ2-3	TGTGCCAGCAGTTTAGCGGGGGGGGCTAGCATAGATACGCAGTATTTT	CASSLAGGASIDTQYF
TRBV9	TRBD1	-	TRBJ2-2	TGTGCCAGCAGCGTAGCAGGACAGGGGTGGACCGGGGAGCTGTTTTTT	CASSVAGQGWTGELFF
TRBV5-1	-	-	TRBJ1-1	TGCGCCAGCAGCTTGACCGCGACAGTGCTGAACACTGAAGCTTTCTTT	CASSLTATVLNTEAFF
TRBV6-1	-	once	TRBJ2-5	TGTGCCAGCAGTGAACAACCAGAGACCCAGTACTTC	CASSEQPETQYF
TRBV5-4	-	-	TRBJ1-3	TGTGCCAGCAGCTTGGGCTCTGGAAACACCATATATTTT	CASSLGSGNTIYF
TRBV29-1	-	-	TRBJ1-3	TGCAGCGCCGTGATGACAGTCTCTGGAAACACCATATATTTT	CSAVMTVSGNTIYF
TRBV19	TRBD1	-	TRBJ1-2	TGTGCCAGTACCAAAAAGACAGGGGGCTACACTAACTATGGCTACACCTTC	CASTKKTGGYTNYGYTF
TRBV9	-	once	TRBJ2-5	TGTGCCAGCAGCGGTGAGACCCAGTACTTC	CASSGETQYF
TRBV20-1	-	-	TRBJ2-7	TGCAGTGCTCCTGACCGTCAGGTTCAGTACTTC	CSAPDRQVQYF
TRBV27	TRBD1	once	TRBJ1-5	TGTGCCAGCAGTTTTCAGGGGGCTAATCAGCCCCAGCATTTT	CASSFQGANQPQHF
TRBV6-1	TRBD1	-	TRBJ2-7	TGTGCCAGCAGTGAAGTCTGGACAGGATACGAGCAGTACTTC	CASSEVWTGYEQYF
TRBV28	-	-	TRBJ1-4	TGTGCCAGCAGTCTCCGACAGGCTACTAATGAAAAACTGTTTTTT	CASSLRQATNEKLFF
TRBV7-2	TRBD2	-	TRBJ2-1	TGTGCCAGCAGCTTAGACCGCGGGGGGGCTGGGCAGTTCTTC	CASSLDRGGAGQFF
TRBV28	TRBD1	-	TRBJ1-5	TGTGCCAGCAAAGGGACAGGGCGTGGAACATATCAGCCCCAGCATTTT	CASKGTGRGTYQPQHF
TRBV18	-	-	TRBJ1-2	TGTGCCAGCTCACAGACCGGGACACCCTCTTATGGCTACACCTTC	CASSQTGTPSYGYTF
TRBV27	-	-	TRBJ2-2	TGTGCCAGCAGTTTATCCGGGACACAAACCGGGGAGCTGTTTTTT	CASSLSGTQTGELFF
TRBV7-2	-	-	TRBJ1-3	TGTGCCAGCAGTTCGGTTGCGAGCTCTGGAAACACCATATATTTT	CASSSVASSGNTIYF
TRBV7-3	-	many	TRBJ2-1	TGTGCCAGCAGCTTAGGTCTAGAGGGAAGGGAGCAGTTCTTC	CASSLGLEGREQFF
TRBV7-9	-	few	TRBJ2-7	TGTGCCAGCAGCCGCGGCGGGGAAACCTCCTACGAGCAGTACTTC	CASSRGGETSYEQYF